These 4 T cell receptor beta chains came from one sample sequenced in a study of spatial heterogeneity in lung cancer. TCRdb analysed the 5' RACE reads with MiXCR anew, one entry per CDR3 protein. The sample includes 40,000 or so distinct CDR3 sequences, approximately 3.1% of them seen just once. Regarding time point: sample taken at primary tumor resection. The material was normal lung tissue next to the tumor, obtained at surgery. The receptors were sampled from a male donor with early-stage non-small cell lung cancer.

This clonotype has at least ten counts. The chain employs TRBV28 and TRBJ1-1; D remains unclear. Germline CDR1 is MDHEN and CDR2 is SYDVKM. The V end lost 6 bases, the J end lost 5 bases, and 13 bases lay between the germline ends. The CDR3 sequence is 13 residues long. The CDR3 region is CASSRPRTTEAFF. DNA for the CDR3: TGTGCCAGCAGCCGACCTAGAACAACTGAAGCTTTCTTT.

This clonotype was observed many times. The rearrangement links TRBV7-9 to TRBJ2-3, with D possibly being TRBD2 (6 bases). The CDR3 is made up of 17 amino acids. Germline CDR1 is SEHNR and CDR2 is FQNEAQ (reference sequence). Trimming took off 4 bases at V and 0 bases at J, with 17 bases between the two ends. CDR3 amino acids: CASSSPLRGTSTDTQYF. In DNA form, the CDR3 reads TGTGCCAGCAGCTCCCCTTTACGCGGGACTAGCACAGATACGCAGTATTTT.

This clonotype was counted many times. The chain links TRBV20-1 to TRBJ2-3; the D gene is possibly TRBD1 (5 bases). Germline V gene lookup returns CDR1 DFQATT and CDR2 SNEGSKA (reference sequence). The CDR3 sequence is 15 residues long. Deletions cut 4 bases from V and 2 bases from J, with 16 bases between. In DNA form, the CDR3 reads TGCAGTGCTACTCCGGACACCTCTAACACAGATACGCAGTATTTT. Residues: CSATPDTSNTDTQYF.

Ten or more counts support this clonotype. V usage is TRBV18 and J usage is TRBJ1-3; the D gene is possibly TRBD1 (5 bases). Germline lookup yields CDR1 KGHSH and CDR2 LQKENI. The ends were cut back, 6 bases at V and 1 base at J, with 13 bases in the middle. The CDR3 totals 15 residues. Here the CDR3 reads CASSPTQGSGNTIYF. DNA of the CDR3: TGTGCCAGCTCGCCAACCCAGGGTTCTGGAAACACCATATATTTT. Full variable domain (missing parts from reference TRBV18 and TRBJ1-3): NAGVMQNPRHLVRRRGQEARLRCSPMKGHSHVYWYRQLPEEGLKFMVYLQKENIIDESGMPKERFSAEFPKEGPSILRIQQVVRGDSAAYFCASSPTQGSGNTIYFGEGSWLTVV.